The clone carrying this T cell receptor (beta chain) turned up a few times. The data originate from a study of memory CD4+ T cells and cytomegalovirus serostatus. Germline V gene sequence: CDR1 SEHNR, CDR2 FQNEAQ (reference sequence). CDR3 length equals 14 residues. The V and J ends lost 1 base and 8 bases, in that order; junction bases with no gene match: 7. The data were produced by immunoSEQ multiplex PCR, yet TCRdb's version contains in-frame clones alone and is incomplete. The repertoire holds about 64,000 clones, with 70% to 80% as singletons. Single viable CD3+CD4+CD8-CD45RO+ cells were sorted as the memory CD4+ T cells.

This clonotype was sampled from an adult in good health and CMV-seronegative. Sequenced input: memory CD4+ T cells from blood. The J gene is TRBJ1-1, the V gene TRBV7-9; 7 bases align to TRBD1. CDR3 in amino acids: CASSLEGAGKEAFF. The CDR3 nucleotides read TGTGCCAGCAGCTTAGAGGGGGCCGGGAAGGAAGCTTTCTTT.